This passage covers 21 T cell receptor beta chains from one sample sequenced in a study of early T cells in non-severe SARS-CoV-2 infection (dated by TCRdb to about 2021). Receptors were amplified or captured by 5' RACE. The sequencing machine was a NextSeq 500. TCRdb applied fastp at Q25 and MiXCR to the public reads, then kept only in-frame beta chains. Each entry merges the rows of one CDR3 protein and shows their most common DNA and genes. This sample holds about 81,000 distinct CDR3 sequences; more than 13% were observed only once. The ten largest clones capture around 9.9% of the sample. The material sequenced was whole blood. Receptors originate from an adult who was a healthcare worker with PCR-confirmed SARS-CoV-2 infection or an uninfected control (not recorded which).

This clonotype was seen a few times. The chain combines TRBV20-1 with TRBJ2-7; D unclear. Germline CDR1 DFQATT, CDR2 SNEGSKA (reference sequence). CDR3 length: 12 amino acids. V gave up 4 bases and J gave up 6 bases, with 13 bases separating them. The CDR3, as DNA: TGCAGTGCTACCCCCCGCTGGGGCGAGCAGTACTTC. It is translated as CSATPRWGEQYF.

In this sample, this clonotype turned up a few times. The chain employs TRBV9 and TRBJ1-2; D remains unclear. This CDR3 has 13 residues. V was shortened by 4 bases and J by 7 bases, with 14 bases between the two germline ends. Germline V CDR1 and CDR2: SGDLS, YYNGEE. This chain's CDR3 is CASSLAGRGGYTF. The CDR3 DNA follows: TGTGCCAGCAGCCTTGCCGGACGGGGTGGCTACACCTTC.

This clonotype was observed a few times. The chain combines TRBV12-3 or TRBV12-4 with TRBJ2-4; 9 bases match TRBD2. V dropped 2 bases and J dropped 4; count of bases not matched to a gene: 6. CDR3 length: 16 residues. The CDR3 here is CASSLSLAGIKNIQYF. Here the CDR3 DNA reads TGTGCCAGCAGTTTAAGCCTAGCGGGGATAAAAAACATTCAGTACTTC.

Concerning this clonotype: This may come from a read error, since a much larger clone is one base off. In DNA, the CDR3 is TGTGCCAGCAGTGGGTCGGGACCCACAGATACGCAGCATTTT. The encoded protein is CASSGSGPTDTQHF. The chain carries TRBV28 and TRBJ2-3; D perhaps matches TRBD1 (5 bases). The tail of the sequence fits TRBJ1-5 better, so the J call may be wrong. Germline lookup yields CDR1 MDHEN and CDR2 SYDVKM. The length of the CDR3 is 14 residues.

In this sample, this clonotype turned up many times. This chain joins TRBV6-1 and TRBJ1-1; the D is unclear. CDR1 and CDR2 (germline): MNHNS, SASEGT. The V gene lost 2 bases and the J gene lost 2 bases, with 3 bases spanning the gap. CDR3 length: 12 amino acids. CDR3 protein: CASSEPNTEAFF. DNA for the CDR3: TGTGCCAGCAGTGAACCCAACACTGAAGCTTTCTTT.

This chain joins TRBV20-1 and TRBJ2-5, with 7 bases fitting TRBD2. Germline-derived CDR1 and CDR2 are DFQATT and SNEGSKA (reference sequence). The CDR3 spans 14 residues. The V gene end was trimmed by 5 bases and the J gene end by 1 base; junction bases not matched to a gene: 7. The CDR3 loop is CSALHAGVQETQYF. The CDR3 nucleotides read TGCAGTGCTCTCCACGCGGGGGTCCAAGAGACCCAGTACTTC.

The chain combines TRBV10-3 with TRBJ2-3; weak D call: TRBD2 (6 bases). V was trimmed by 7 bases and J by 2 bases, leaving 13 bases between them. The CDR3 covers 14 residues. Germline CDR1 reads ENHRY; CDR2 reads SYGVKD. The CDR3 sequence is CAINSSDHTDTQYF. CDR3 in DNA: TGTGCCATCAACTCTAGCGACCACACAGATACGCAGTATTTT.

The CDR3 nucleotides are TGTGCCAGCAGACTGGGACAGATAACCTACGAGCAGTACTTC. Protein: CASRLGQITYEQYF. This sequence joins TRBV28 and TRBJ2-7; 7 bases are shared with TRBD1. V shed 6 bases, J shed 2 bases, and the junction held 7 bases outside the gene matches. From germline, CDR1 is MDHEN and CDR2 SYDVKM. There are 14 residues in the CDR3.

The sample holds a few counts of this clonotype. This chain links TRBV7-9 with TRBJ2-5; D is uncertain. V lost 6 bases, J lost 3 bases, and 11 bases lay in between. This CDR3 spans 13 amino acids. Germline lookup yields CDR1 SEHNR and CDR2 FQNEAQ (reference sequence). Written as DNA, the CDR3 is TGTGCCAGCAGAACAAGGAACGAAGAGACCCAGTACTTC. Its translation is CASRTRNEETQYF.

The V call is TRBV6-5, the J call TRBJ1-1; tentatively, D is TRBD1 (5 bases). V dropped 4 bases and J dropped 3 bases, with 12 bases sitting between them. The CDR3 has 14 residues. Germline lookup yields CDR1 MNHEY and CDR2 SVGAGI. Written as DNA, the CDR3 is TGTGCCAGCAGTTTAGTTGGGGGGTACACTGAAGCTTTCTTT. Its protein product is CASSLVGGYTEAFF.

CDR3 protein: CASSSGQGGYEQYF. For the CDR3, the DNA is TGTGCCAGTAGTTCGGGACAGGGGGGATACGAGCAGTACTTC. This chain connects TRBV19 to TRBJ2-7; 11 bases match TRBD1. The germline V gene encodes CDR1 LNHDA and CDR2 SQIVND (reference sequence). J gave up 4 bases and V 5 bases, and 4 bases lay outside the gene matches. The CDR3 length is 14 residues.

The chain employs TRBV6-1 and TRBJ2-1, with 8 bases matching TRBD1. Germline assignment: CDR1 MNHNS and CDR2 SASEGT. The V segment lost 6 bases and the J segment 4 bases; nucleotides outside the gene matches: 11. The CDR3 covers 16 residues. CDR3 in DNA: TGTGCCAGCAGGGTTACCGGGACAGGAGGATACAATGAGCAGTTCTTC. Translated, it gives CASRVTGTGGYNEQFF.

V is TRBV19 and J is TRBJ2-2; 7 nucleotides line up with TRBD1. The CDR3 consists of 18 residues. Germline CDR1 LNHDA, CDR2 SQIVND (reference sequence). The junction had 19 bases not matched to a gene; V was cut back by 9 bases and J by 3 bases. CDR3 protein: CASPKNFKQGRHTGELFF. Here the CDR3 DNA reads TGTGCCAGCCCGAAAAACTTCAAACAGGGGCGACACACCGGGGAGCTGTTTTTT.

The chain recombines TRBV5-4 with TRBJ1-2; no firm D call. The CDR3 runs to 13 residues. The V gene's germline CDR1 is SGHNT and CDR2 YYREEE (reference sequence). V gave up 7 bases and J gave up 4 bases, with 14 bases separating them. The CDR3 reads CASGLTSSYGYTF. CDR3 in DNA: TGTGCCAGCGGCCTGACTTCATCCTATGGCTACACCTTC.

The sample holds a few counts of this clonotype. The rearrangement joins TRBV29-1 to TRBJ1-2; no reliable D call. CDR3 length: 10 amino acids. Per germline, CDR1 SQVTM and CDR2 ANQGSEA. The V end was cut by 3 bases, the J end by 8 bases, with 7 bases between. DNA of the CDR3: TGCAGCGTTGAGGGGAACGGCTACACCTTC. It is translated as CSVEGNGYTF.

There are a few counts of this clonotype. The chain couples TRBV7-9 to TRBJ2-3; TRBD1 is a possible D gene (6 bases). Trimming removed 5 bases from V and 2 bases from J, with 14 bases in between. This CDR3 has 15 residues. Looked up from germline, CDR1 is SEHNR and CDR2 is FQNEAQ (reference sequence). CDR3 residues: CASSPNGQHTDTQYF. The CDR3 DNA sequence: TGTGCCAGCAGCCCAAATGGACAGCACACAGATACGCAGTATTTT.

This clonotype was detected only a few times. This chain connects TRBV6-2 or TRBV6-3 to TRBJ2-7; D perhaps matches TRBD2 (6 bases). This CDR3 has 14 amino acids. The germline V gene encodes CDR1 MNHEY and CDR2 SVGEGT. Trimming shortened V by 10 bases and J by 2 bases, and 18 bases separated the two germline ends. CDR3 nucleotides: TGTGCCATCACCCGTGCGGGACCGACCTACGAGCAGTACTTC. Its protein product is CAITRAGPTYEQYF.

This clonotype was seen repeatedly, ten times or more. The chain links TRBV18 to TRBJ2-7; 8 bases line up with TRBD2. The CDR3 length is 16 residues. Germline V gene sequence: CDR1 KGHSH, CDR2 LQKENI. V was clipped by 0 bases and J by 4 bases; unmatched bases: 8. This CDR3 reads CASSPPGGGNRYEQYF. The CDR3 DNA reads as TGTGCCAGCTCACCACCGGGCGGGGGGAACCGTTACGAGCAGTACTTC.

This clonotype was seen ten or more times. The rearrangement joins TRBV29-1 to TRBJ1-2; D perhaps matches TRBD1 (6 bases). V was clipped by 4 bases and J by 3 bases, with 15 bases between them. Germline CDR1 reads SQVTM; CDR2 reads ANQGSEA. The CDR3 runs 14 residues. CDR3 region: CSVGGQPRDYGYTF. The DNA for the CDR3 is TGCAGCGTTGGAGGACAGCCTAGGGACTATGGCTACACCTTC.

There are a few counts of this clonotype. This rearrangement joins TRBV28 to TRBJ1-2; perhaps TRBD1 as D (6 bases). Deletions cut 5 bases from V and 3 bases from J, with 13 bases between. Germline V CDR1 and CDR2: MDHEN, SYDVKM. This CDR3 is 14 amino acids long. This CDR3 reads CASSPTGSYYGYTF. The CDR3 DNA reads TGTGCCAGCAGTCCTACAGGGTCCTACTATGGCTACACCTTC.

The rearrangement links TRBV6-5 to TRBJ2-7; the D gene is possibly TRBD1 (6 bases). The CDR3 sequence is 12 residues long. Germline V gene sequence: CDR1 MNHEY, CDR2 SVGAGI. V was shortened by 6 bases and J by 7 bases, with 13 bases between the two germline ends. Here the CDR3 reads CASSLKRGEQYF. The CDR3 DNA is TGTGCCAGCAGCCTAAAGAGGGGGGAGCAGTACTTC.